This TCR beta chain derives from a study of blood T cell repertoires in COVID-19. The overall study: PBMCs, B-cell-depleted T cells, or T cells provided the cDNA or gDNA that made up the material.

Cohorts were assigned according to the clinical history that participants reported. Source study methods: Nucleated cell counts were estimated from reference gene primer amplification. Measured with immunoSEQ multiplex PCR; TCRdb has only the in-frame clones, and not every one. The V and J calls and clone size were taken over from that table, and D and trimming were inferred from the DNA. The repertoire holds some 300,000 clones, with just under 90% as singletons. This TCR was sampled from a woman between 50 and 59 years old who had been exposed to COVID-19. The specimen sequenced was PBMCs or T cells enriched from blood (not recorded which).

The CDR3 region has the DNA TGTGCCAGCAGCCCCAGACTAGCGGGGGGGCCTTCCGGGGAGCTGTTTTTT. It translates to CASSPRLAGGPSGELFF. The chain uses TRBV7-9 and TRBJ2-2; 14 bases are a match to TRBD2. V was clipped by 5 bases and J by 6 bases; unmatched bases: 8. CDR3 length: 17 residues. Germline V CDR1 and CDR2: SEHNR, FQNEAQ (reference sequence).